The clone carrying this TCR beta chain was recorded a few times. The sample originates from a study of control samples from healthy donors and cancer patients. The CDR3 is made up of 15 amino acids. Germline-derived CDR1 and CDR2 are MNHEY and SVGEGT. The V gene lost 3 bases and the J gene lost 4 bases, with 13 bases spanning the gap. Some clones are missing from TCRdb's copy, which holds only in-frame ones; the method was immunoSEQ multiplex PCR. This table holds 400,000 to 500,000 clones, 80% to 95% found once. The chain combines TRBV6-2 or TRBV6-3 with TRBJ1-5, with D tentatively TRBD1 (6 bases). This TCR was sampled from a man aged 40-55 years with head and neck cancer. The source material was PBMCs. Written as DNA, the CDR3 is TGTGCCAGCAGTTATCTTGGACAGACTAATCAGCCCCAGCATTTT. This codes for CASSYLGQTNQPQHF.